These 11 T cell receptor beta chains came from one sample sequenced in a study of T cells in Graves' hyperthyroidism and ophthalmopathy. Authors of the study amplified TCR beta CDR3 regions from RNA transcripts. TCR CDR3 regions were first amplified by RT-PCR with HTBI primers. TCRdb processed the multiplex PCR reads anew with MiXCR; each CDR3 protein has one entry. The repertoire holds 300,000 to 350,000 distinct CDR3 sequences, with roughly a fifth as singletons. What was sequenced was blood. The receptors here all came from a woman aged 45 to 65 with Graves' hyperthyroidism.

The CDR3 here is CASSILPGQGAFVSNQPQHF. Written as DNA, the CDR3 is TGTGCCAGTAGTATCCTCCCGGGACAGGGGGCGTTTGTCAGCAATCAGCCCCAGCATTTT. The chain uses TRBV19 and TRBJ1-5, with 12 bases fitting TRBD1. CDR3 size: 20 residues. V dropped 3 bases and J dropped 1; count of bases not matched to a gene: 13. CDR1 is LNHDA, CDR2 SQIVND, per germline (reference sequence). Based on the CDR3 plus reference TRBV19 and TRBJ1-5, the full variable domain is DGGITQSPKYLFRKEGQNVTLSCEQNLNHDAMYWYRQDPGQGLRLIYYSQIVNDFQKGDIAEGYSVSREKKESFPLTVTSAQKNPTAFYLCASSILPGQGAFVSNQPQHFGDGTRLSIL.

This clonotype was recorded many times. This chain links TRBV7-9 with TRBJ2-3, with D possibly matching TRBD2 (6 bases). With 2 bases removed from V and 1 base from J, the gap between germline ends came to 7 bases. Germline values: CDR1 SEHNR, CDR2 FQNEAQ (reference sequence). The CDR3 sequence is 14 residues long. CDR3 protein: CASSLPGGTDTQYF. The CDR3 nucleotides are TGTGCCAGCAGCTTACCGGGGGGCACAGATACGCAGTATTTT.

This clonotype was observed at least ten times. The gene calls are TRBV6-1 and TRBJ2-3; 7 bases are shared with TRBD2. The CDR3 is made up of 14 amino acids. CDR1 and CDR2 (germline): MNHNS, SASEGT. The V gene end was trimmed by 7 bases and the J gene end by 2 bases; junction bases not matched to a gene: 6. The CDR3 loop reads CASTRLADTDTQYF. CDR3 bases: TGTGCCAGCACTAGGCTAGCGGACACAGATACGCAGTATTTT.

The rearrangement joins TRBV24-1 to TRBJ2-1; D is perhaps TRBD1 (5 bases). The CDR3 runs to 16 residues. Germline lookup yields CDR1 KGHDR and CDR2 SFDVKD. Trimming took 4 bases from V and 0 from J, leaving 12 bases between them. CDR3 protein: CATSDPDMGSYNEQFF. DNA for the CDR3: TGTGCCACCAGTGACCCGGACATGGGCTCCTACAATGAGCAGTTCTTC.

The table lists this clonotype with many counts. In DNA form, the CDR3 reads TGCGCCAGCAGCTTGTTCGAGCGGACCACAGATACGCAGTATTTT. Amino acids: CASSLFERTTDTQYF. This chain links TRBV5-1 with TRBJ2-3; tentatively, D is TRBD2 (5 bases). Germline CDR1 is SGHRS and CDR2 is YFSETQ. Trimming pared 1 base from V and 2 bases from J, leaving 11 bases between. This CDR3 is 15 amino acids long.

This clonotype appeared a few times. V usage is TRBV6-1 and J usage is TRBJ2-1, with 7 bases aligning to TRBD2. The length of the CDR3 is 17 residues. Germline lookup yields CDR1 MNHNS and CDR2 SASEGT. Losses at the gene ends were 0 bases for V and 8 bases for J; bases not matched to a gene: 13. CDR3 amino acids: CASSEARWGGGSYEQFF. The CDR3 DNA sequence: TGTGCCAGCAGTGAAGCGAGGTGGGGCGGCGGGAGCTATGAGCAGTTCTTC.

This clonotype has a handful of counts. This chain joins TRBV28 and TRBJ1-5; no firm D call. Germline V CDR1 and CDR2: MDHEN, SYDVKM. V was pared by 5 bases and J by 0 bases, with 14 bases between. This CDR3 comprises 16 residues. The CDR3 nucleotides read TGTGCCAGCAGTCTCCCAAGTGGTTCTAGCAATCAGCCCCAGCATTTT. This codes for CASSLPSGSSNQPQHF.

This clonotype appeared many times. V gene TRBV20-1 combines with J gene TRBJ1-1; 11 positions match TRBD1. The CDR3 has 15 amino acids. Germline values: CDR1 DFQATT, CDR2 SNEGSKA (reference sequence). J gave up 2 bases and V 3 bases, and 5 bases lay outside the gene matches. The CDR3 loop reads CSASGQGAINTEAFF. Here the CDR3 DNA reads TGCAGTGCTAGCGGACAGGGGGCTATTAACACTGAAGCTTTCTTT.

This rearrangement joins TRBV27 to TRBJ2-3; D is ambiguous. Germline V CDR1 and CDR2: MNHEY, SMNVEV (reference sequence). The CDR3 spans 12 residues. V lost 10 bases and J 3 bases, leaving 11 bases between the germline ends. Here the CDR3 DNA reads TGTGCCATCAGAAGGTGGACAGATACGCAGTATTTT. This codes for CAIRRWTDTQYF.

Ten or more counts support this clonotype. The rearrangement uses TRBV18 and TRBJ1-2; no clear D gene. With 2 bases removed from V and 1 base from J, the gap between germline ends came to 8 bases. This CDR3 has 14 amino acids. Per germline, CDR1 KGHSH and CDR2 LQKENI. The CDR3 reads CASSPETYNYGYTF. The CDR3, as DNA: TGTGCCAGCTCACCAGAGACTTATAACTATGGCTACACCTTC.

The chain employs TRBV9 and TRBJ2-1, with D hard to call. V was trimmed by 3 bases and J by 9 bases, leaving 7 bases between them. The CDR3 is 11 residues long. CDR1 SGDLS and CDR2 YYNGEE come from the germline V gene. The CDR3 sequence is CASSEGIEQFF. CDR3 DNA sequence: TGTGCCAGCAGCGAAGGGATTGAGCAGTTCTTC.